These T cell receptor beta chains were read from a single sample in a study of blood T cells in healthy people across ages. TCRdb redid the calling of the 5' RACE reads with MiXCR, one entry per CDR3 protein. The sample includes over 700,000 distinct CDR3 sequences, 53% of them seen just once. Material for sequencing was blood. These TCRs come from a man aged 80 or over in good health. CDR3s include the opening cysteine and the closing phenylalanine or tryptophan. Each record gives: clone size, V gene, J gene, CDR3 protein. Not all rows give a size; the values are once, few, many and, for expanded clones, a class.

few,TRBV20-1,TRBJ2-4,CSASGNPLAKNIQYF
few,TRBV7-9,TRBJ2-7,CASSLAGLAGAEQYF
.,TRBV11-2,TRBJ2-5,CASSLESQWGYQETQYF
few,TRBV20-1,TRBJ2-3,CSARDRLEGPYRYAYF
.,TRBV2,TRBJ1-1,CAIPKTDMNTEAFF
.,TRBV20-1,TRBJ1-2,CSTAQGFESYGYTF
.,TRBV5-5,TRBJ2-5,CASSPVAGAGETQYF
.,TRBV20-1,TRBJ2-1,CSARDPGLAGPDQFF
.,TRBV13,TRBJ2-7,CASSFGLAGAGGEQYF
once,TRBV15,TRBJ2-3,CATSGRGSKTQYF
.,TRBV24-1,TRBJ2-2,CATSEWTGSGELFF
.,TRBV29-1,TRBJ2-7,CSVQGPAYEQYF
.,TRBV7-9,TRBJ1-6,CASSFLGSSANSPLHF
.,TRBV4-1,TRBJ2-3,CASSQTGSRYAYF
.,TRBV24-1,.,CATSDLGDSYNEQYF
few,TRBV28,TRBJ2-7,CASSYPWTGVQYEQYF
few,TRBV7-9,TRBJ2-1,CASSLGQGTDNEQFF
.,TRBV27,TRBJ1-5,CASSLWGGGNQPQHF
.,TRBV27,TRBJ2-7,CASSAKGFSYEQYF
.,TRBV12-3/TRBV12-4,TRBJ2-3,CASSLGSGYAYF
.,TRBV20-1,TRBJ1-2,CSARARIPGNAMRGYTF
once,TRBV29-1,TRBJ2-1,CSVEPRYNEQFF
once,TRBV3-1,TRBJ1-4,CASSQGPGAGEKLFF
.,TRBV11-2,.,CASSRDSFTYEQYF
.,TRBV4-1,TRBJ2-7,CASSQGTSGTVDSYEQYF
.,TRBV29-1,TRBJ1-5,CSVQAGFGQPQHF
.,TRBV29-1,TRBJ2-2,CSASPSGSGELFF
.,TRBV5-1,TRBJ2-1,CASSLPSLAGGPSNEQFF
few,TRBV5-6,TRBJ1-4,CASSPGGRGEKLFF
.,TRBV5-1,TRBJ2-1,CASSLRSGFVSGNEQFF
.,TRBV9,TRBJ2-2,CASSVEAGGVTGELFF
.,TRBV5-1,TRBJ2-1,CASSFSGSDEQFF
.,TRBV12-3/TRBV12-4,TRBJ1-6,CASSLTSGGGNSPLHF
few,TRBV5-1,TRBJ1-5,CASRSKGLQPQHF
.,TRBV3-1,TRBJ2-1,CASSQGSGTSGSYNEQFF
.,TRBV9,.,CASSPRLAGGGNEQYF
.,TRBV2,TRBJ2-1,CASSELGRGDNEQFF
.,TRBV7-2,TRBJ1-5,CASSASRDQPQHF
.,TRBV5-1,TRBJ1-1,CASSLAGGQGKTEAFF
few,TRBV13,TRBJ2-7,CASSPSTGLYEQYF
.,TRBV6-1,TRBJ2-5,CASSEAGEETQYF
.,TRBV7-2,TRBJ2-1,CASSGGGSTCEQFF
.,TRBV20-1,.,CSARAGVPSEQYF
.,TRBV5-1,TRBJ2-1,CASGYRVRAVVSQFF
few,TRBV2,TRBJ2-7,CASSEWRQKIYEQYF
few,TRBV5-1,TRBJ1-1,CASSLTGGQTEAFF
.,TRBV7-3,.,CASSLRTSVFGSYNEQYF
.,TRBV11-2,TRBJ2-7,CASSRPFGSGNYEQYF
few,TRBV5-1,.,CASSLVPESYEQYF
.,TRBV3-1,TRBJ2-3,CASSQDPRGYAYF
.,TRBV7-9,TRBJ2-5,CASSPRTSVETQYF
.,TRBV20-1,TRBJ2-1,CSAPRTMVLDRVYNEQFF
.,TRBV5-1,TRBJ2-1,CASSYEGLAGNEQFF